This record concerns one T cell receptor beta chain sequence. Antigen: not known. These data come from a study of T cell responses to AZD1222 COVID-19 vaccine. Notes on the study in general: In a largely white British group with more females than males, clonal diversity was possibly underestimated.

CDR3 length equals 16 residues. With V trimmed by 4 bases and J by 3 bases, 11 bases remained unmatched. Clones were sequenced by immunoSEQ multiplex PCR, and TCRdb holds only the in-frame ones, with some missing. The table records 95,000 or so clones, 85% to 90% of them present only once. V usage is TRBV5-3 and J usage is TRBJ2-5; 8 nucleotides align to TRBD2. TRBV5-3 counts as an open reading frame of uncertain function. The TCR sequence derives from an adult in good health. This material consisted of peripheral blood, taken on day 0 of AZD1222 vaccination. CDR3 sequence reads: CARSIERGPTEETQYF. CDR3 nucleotides: TGTGCCAGAAGCATAGAGCGGGGGCCTACAGAAGAGACCCAGTACTTC.